These T cell receptor beta chains were read from a single sample in a study of blood T cell repertoires in COVID-19. Measured with immunoSEQ multiplex PCR; TCRdb has only the in-frame clones, and not every one. The repertoire holds about 300,000 clones, with over 85% as singletons. The sample was PBMCs or T cells enriched from blood (not recorded which). The source is a woman aged 50 to 60 who had been exposed to COVID-19. The CDR3 runs from the conserved cysteine through the conserved F or W. Fields, in order: clone size, V gene, D gene, J gene, CDR3 DNA, CDR3 protein. D genes are given only for firm matches. A row's size may be missing; if present it is once, few, many or a size class.

NA	TRBV7-2	NA	TRBJ1-5	TGTGCCACCAACCAGGGTCTCGGCAATCAGCCCCAGCATTTT	CATNQGLGNQPQHF
NA	TRBV19	NA	TRBJ1-1	TGTGCCAGTAGTATAGCAACAGCCAACACTGAAGCTTTCTTT	CASSIATANTEAFF
NA	TRBV3-1/TRBV3-2	NA	TRBJ2-1	TGTGCCAGCAGCCAAGACCAGGTCACCTACAATGAGCAGTTCTTC	CASSQDQVTYNEQFF
NA	TRBV5-1	NA	TRBJ1-1	TGCGCCAGCAGCTTGGGGGGCGCCCAATTGAACACTGAAGCTTTCTTT	CASSLGGAQLNTEAFF
NA	TRBV15	NA	TRBJ1-1	TGTGCCACCGTCCGGGACAAATCTTTGAACACTGAAGCTTTCTTT	CATVRDKSLNTEAFF
few	TRBV5-1	TRBD1	TRBJ1-6	TGCGCCAGCCCACAGGACAGGGTTGGCTCACCCCTCCACTTT	CASPQDRVGSPLHF
NA	TRBV6-2/TRBV6-3	TRBD2	TRBJ2-4	TGTGCCAGCAGTTACACGCAAACGGGACTAGCGGGGGGGAGAGCCAAAAACATTCAGTACTTC	CASSYTQTGLAGGRAKNIQYF
NA	TRBV19	NA	TRBJ1-5	TGTGCCAGTAGTAGCGGGGCCGGGGGCAATCAGCCCCAGCATTTT	CASSSGAGGNQPQHF
NA	TRBV3-1/TRBV3-2	NA	TRBJ1-1	TGTGCCAGCAGCCTTCGGACAGAGAACACTGAAGCTTTCTTT	CASSLRTENTEAFF
NA	TRBV5-1	NA	TRBJ2-7	TGCGCCAGCAGCGAGGGACTGACTACATGGGAGCAGTACTTC	CASSEGLTTWEQYF
NA	TRBV3-1/TRBV3-2	TRBD1	TRBJ1-6	TGTGCCAGCAGCCAAAAAAGACAGGGGATTAGTTATAATTCACCCCTCCACTTT	CASSQKRQGISYNSPLHF
NA	TRBV9	TRBD2	TRBJ2-3	TGTGCCAGCAGCGGAGCGGGGGGGCCCGCCACTACGGATACGCAGTATTTT	CASSGAGGPATTDTQYF
NA	TRBV18	TRBD2	TRBJ2-2	TGTGCCAGCTCACCAGTCTCTAGCGGGGGCGCGAACACCGGGGAGCTGTTTTTT	CASSPVSSGGANTGELFF
NA	TRBV6-5	TRBD1	TRBJ1-5	TGTGCCAGCAGCCGCACGACAGGGTACGGTCAGCCCCAGCATTTT	CASSRTTGYGQPQHF
NA	TRBV27	NA	TRBJ1-5	TGTGCCAGCAGACCGCTTCGACCGGGGGTCTATCAGCCCCAGCATTTT	CASRPLRPGVYQPQHF
few	TRBV2	NA	TRBJ2-3	TGTGCCAGCATGGGGACTAGCACAGATACGCAGTATTTT	CASMGTSTDTQYF
NA	TRBV28	NA	TRBJ1-6	TGTGCCAGCAGTTTAGACAGGTACTCACCCCTCCACTTT	CASSLDRYSPLHF
NA	TRBV5-1	TRBD1	TRBJ2-2	TGCGCCAGCAGCAAAACTGACAGGGGGGTGACCGGGGAGCTGTTTTTT	CASSKTDRGVTGELFF
NA	TRBV28	TRBD1	TRBJ1-6	TGTGCCAGCAGCTCTACAGGGGCTGAGATTAATTCACCCCTCCACTTT	CASSSTGAEINSPLHF
NA	TRBV5-1	NA	TRBJ2-1	TGCGCCAGCAGCTTGGCTCAGGGTCGCTACAATGAGCAGTTCTTC	CASSLAQGRYNEQFF
NA	TRBV28	NA	TRBJ1-5	TGTGCCAGCAGACCACAGGGCCGCGGTCAGCCCCAGCATTTT	CASRPQGRGQPQHF
NA	TRBV2	NA	TRBJ2-5	TGTGCCAGCAGTAACGGGGCGGGGAGGGAGACCCAGTACTTC	CASSNGAGRETQYF
NA	TRBV3-1/TRBV3-2	NA	TRBJ1-1	TGTGCCAGCAGCCAGTCCGCAGGGATGAACACTGAAGCTTTCTTT	CASSQSAGMNTEAFF
NA	TRBV6-1	TRBD1	TRBJ2-5	TGTGCCAGCAGTGAAGTTAGGGGGCGGACTTTAGAGACCCAGTACTTC	CASSEVRGRTLETQYF
NA	TRBV29-1	TRBD1	TRBJ2-7	TGCAGCGGGTTACAGGGGAATTCCTACGAGCAGTACTTC	CSGLQGNSYEQYF
NA	TRBV11-3	NA	TRBJ2-1	TGTGCCAGCAGCTTGTCCGGGGTCTCCTACAATGAGCAGTTCTTC	CASSLSGVSYNEQFF
NA	TRBV7-2	TRBD2	TRBJ2-7	TGTGCCAGCAGCCCTAGCGGTGGGGGAGGAATTGGGAAGCACTTC	CASSPSGGGGIGKHF
NA	TRBV3-1/TRBV3-2	NA	TRBJ2-7	TGTGCCAGCAGCCAAGTCGGAGTCTTCGAGCAGTACTTC	CASSQVGVFEQYF
NA	TRBV19	TRBD1	TRBJ1-1	TGTGCCAGTACCCCGGGACAGCGGAACACTGAAGCTTTCTTT	CASTPGQRNTEAFF
NA	TRBV28	TRBD1	TRBJ2-7	TGTGCCAGCTCGGACAGGGGAGGCGAGCAGTACTTC	CASSDRGGEQYF
NA	TRBV5-1	TRBD1	TRBJ1-1	TGCGCCAGCAGCTCGAGGACAGGGGGGAAGACTGAAGCTTTCTTT	CASSSRTGGKTEAFF
NA	TRBV25-1	TRBD1	TRBJ1-6	TGTGCCAGCAGTGAGACAGGGCGACATTCACCCCTCCACTTT	CASSETGRHSPLHF
NA	TRBV7-2	NA	TRBJ1-3	TGTGCCAGCAGCTTAGGGGCGACGGCTGGAAACACCATATATTTT	CASSLGATAGNTIYF
NA	TRBV5-4	TRBD1	TRBJ2-7	TGTGCCAGCAGCTTCGGACAGGGGACCTACGAGCAGTACTTC	CASSFGQGTYEQYF
NA	TRBV27	TRBD2	TRBJ2-1	TGTGCCAGCAGTCCAAGACTAGCGGGGGGTGGTGAGCAGTTCTTC	CASSPRLAGGGEQFF
few	TRBV30	NA	TRBJ2-2	TGTGCCTGGAGTGCGTATAACACCGGGGAGCTGTTTTTT	CAWSAYNTGELFF
NA	TRBV28	NA	TRBJ1-4	TGTGCCAGCAGTTTAATGTCAGGGATCAAGGGAAAACTGTTTTTT	CASSLMSGIKGKLFF
once	TRBV27	NA	TRBJ2-1	TGTGCCAGCAGAATGTCAGGGTCCTACAATGAGCAGTTCTTC	CASRMSGSYNEQFF
NA	TRBV7-2	NA	TRBJ1-3	TGTGCCAGCAGCTTAGTTATTGAGACTGGAAACACCATATATTTT	CASSLVIETGNTIYF
NA	TRBV7-9	TRBD1	TRBJ1-6	TGTGCCAGCAGCTTTCGCCAGGGGGCTAATTCACCCCTCCACTTT	CASSFRQGANSPLHF
NA	TRBV7-2	NA	TRBJ2-3	TGTGCCAGCAGCTTAGCGGGTTCCGGGGGAGTCACAGATACGCAGTATTTT	CASSLAGSGGVTDTQYF
NA	TRBV14	TRBD2	TRBJ2-1	TGTGCCAGCAGCCAATTGGGGAGGGGCCACAATGAGCAGTTCTTC	CASSQLGRGHNEQFF
NA	TRBV5-5	TRBD1	TRBJ1-1	TGTGCCAGCAGCTTCTTCGGACAGGGGAGGAACACTGAAGCTTTCTTT	CASSFFGQGRNTEAFF
NA	TRBV7-9	TRBD1	TRBJ2-1	TGTGCCAGCAGCCCTAGGGACAGGGAGTTTTACAATGAGCAGTTCTTC	CASSPRDREFYNEQFF
NA	TRBV2	NA	TRBJ2-7	TGTGCCAGCAGTGTGCTAGGTCCTCCCTACGAGCAGTACTTC	CASSVLGPPYEQYF
NA	TRBV14	NA	TRBJ2-1	TGTGCCAGCAGCCAATTTGATCGCGGTGAGCAGTTCTTC	CASSQFDRGEQFF
NA	TRBV19	TRBD1	TRBJ2-1	TGTGCCAGTAGTATAGGACAGGGTTACAATGAGCAGTTCTTC	CASSIGQGYNEQFF
NA	TRBV3-1/TRBV3-2	NA	TRBJ1-1	TGTGCCAGCGGCGGGCACACTGAAGCTTTCTTT	CASGGHTEAFF
NA	TRBV5-4	NA	TRBJ2-7	TGTGCCAGCAGCTTAGGTGGGGGGAAAGCCTACGAGCAGTACTTC	CASSLGGGKAYEQYF
NA	TRBV7-6	NA	TRBJ1-5	TGTGCCAGCAGCTTGGACAGAGACAATCAGCCCCAGCATTTT	CASSLDRDNQPQHF
NA	TRBV19	TRBD1	TRBJ2-7	TGTGCCAGTAGTAGCCGGGACAGGGCCTACGAGCAGTACTTC	CASSSRDRAYEQYF
NA	TRBV20-1	NA	TRBJ1-1	TGCAGTGCTAGACCCGTAACTGAAGCTTTCTTT	CSARPVTEAFF
NA	TRBV28	TRBD1	TRBJ1-4	TGTGCCAGCAGTATCACAGGGGGGTTGGAAAAACTGTTTTTT	CASSITGGLEKLFF
NA	TRBV6-2/TRBV6-3	TRBD2	TRBJ2-7	TGTGCCAGCAGTTGGGAGACTAGCGGGTCACCCCATCCCTACGAGCAGTACTTC	CASSWETSGSPHPYEQYF
NA	TRBV11-2	TRBD1	TRBJ1-5	TGTGCCAGCAGCTCTTCCCTTGACAGGGATGATCAGCCCCAGCATTTT	CASSSSLDRDDQPQHF